The rows below give T cell receptor beta chains drawn from one sample of a study of T-cell memory formation after mild COVID-19. Using its own MiXCR run on the 5' RACE reads, TCRdb lists one record per CDR3 protein. The sample lists about 440,000 distinct CDR3 sequences, roughly 20% occurring once. The sequencing sample was made of PBMCs or a T cell subset sorted from them (not recorded which). Receptors originate from an adult woman who had mild COVID-19 (a few samples of this study predate the infection). Cell type and time point are not known. CDR3s include the opening cysteine and the closing phenylalanine or tryptophan. The D gene is left open where the match is weak. The size field is filled for only some rows; it gives once, few, many or a size class.

D gene: TRBD1
V gene: TRBV20-1
J gene: TRBJ1-2
clone size: NA
CDR3 protein: CSAYEPGQGRNGYTF
CDR3 DNA: TGCAGTGCTTACGAACCGGGACAGGGAAGAAATGGCTACACCTTC

D gene: NA
V gene: TRBV18
J gene: TRBJ1-1
clone size: few
CDR3 protein: CASSPKLQANTEAFF
CDR3 DNA: TGTGCCAGCTCACCAAAGTTGCAGGCTAACACTGAAGCTTTCTTT

D gene: TRBD2
V gene: TRBV2
J gene: TRBJ2-5
clone size: NA
CDR3 protein: CASMGSGGPLETQYF
CDR3 DNA: TGTGCCAGCATGGGCAGCGGGGGCCCTCTAGAGACCCAGTACTTC

D gene: TRBD1
V gene: TRBV6-5
J gene: TRBJ2-1
clone size: NA
CDR3 protein: CASIGTGAREQFF
CDR3 DNA: TGTGCCAGCATCGGGACAGGGGCGCGTGAGCAGTTCTTC

D gene: NA
V gene: TRBV7-9
J gene: TRBJ2-2
clone size: NA
CDR3 protein: CASRRGGTNTGELFF
CDR3 DNA: TGTGCCAGCAGACGAGGGGGGACAAACACCGGGGAGCTGTTTTTT

D gene: NA
V gene: TRBV12-3/TRBV12-4
J gene: TRBJ2-1
clone size: NA
CDR3 protein: CASSLRSIFVGEQFF
CDR3 DNA: TGTGCCAGCAGCCTAAGGAGTATCTTTGTCGGTGAGCAGTTCTTC

D gene: NA
V gene: TRBV6-2/TRBV6-3
J gene: TRBJ2-5
clone size: few
CDR3 protein: CASSYSTEGETQYF
CDR3 DNA: TGTGCCAGCAGTTACTCGACTGAAGGAGAGACCCAGTACTTC

D gene: NA
V gene: TRBV7-9
J gene: TRBJ1-1
clone size: few
CDR3 protein: CASSLYPAGVNTEAFF
CDR3 DNA: TGTGCCAGCAGCTTATATCCGGCAGGGGTTAACACTGAAGCTTTCTTT

D gene: NA
V gene: TRBV27
J gene: TRBJ2-3
clone size: NA
CDR3 protein: CASSPQGEGTDTQYF
CDR3 DNA: TGTGCCAGCAGTCCCCAGGGGGAGGGCACAGATACGCAGTATTTT

D gene: TRBD2
V gene: TRBV6-5
J gene: TRBJ2-3
clone size: few
CDR3 protein: CASSYSPLAGGPTDTQYF
CDR3 DNA: TGTGCCAGCAGTTACTCACCACTAGCGGGAGGGCCGACAGATACGCAGTATTTT

D gene: TRBD1
V gene: TRBV5-1
J gene: TRBJ2-7
clone size: few
CDR3 protein: CASSTGTGSSYEQYF
CDR3 DNA: TGCGCCAGCAGTACCGGGACAGGGTCCTCCTACGAGCAGTACTTC

D gene: NA
V gene: TRBV5-1
J gene: TRBJ2-1
clone size: many
CDR3 protein: CASSLEVQAEQFF
CDR3 DNA: TGCGCCAGCAGCTTGGAGGTGCAGGCTGAGCAGTTCTTC

D gene: NA
V gene: TRBV20-1
J gene: TRBJ1-2
clone size: many
CDR3 protein: CSARDVDTNYGYTF
CDR3 DNA: TGCAGTGCTAGAGATGTGGACACTAACTATGGCTACACCTTC

D gene: TRBD1
V gene: TRBV4-1
J gene: TRBJ2-7
clone size: NA
CDR3 protein: CASSQDGDRGVYEQYF
CDR3 DNA: TGCGCCAGCAGCCAAGATGGAGACAGGGGGGTCTACGAGCAGTACTTC

D gene: TRBD1
V gene: TRBV27
J gene: TRBJ1-6
clone size: NA
CDR3 protein: CASSLGQINSPLHF
CDR3 DNA: TGTGCCAGCAGTTTGGGACAGATTAATTCACCCCTCCACTTT

D gene: TRBD1
V gene: TRBV5-1
J gene: TRBJ2-3
clone size: NA
CDR3 protein: CASSLGQGARDTQYF
CDR3 DNA: TGCGCCAGCAGCTTGGGACAGGGGGCGCGAGATACGCAGTATTTT

D gene: NA
V gene: TRBV7-2
J gene: TRBJ2-1
clone size: NA
CDR3 protein: CASSFSISSYNEQFF
CDR3 DNA: TGTGCCAGCAGCTTCTCGATAAGCTCCTACAATGAGCAGTTCTTC

D gene: TRBD2
V gene: TRBV7-2
J gene: TRBJ2-1
clone size: few
CDR3 protein: CASSLGTSVEQFF
CDR3 DNA: TGTGCCAGCAGCTTAGGGACTAGCGTTGAGCAGTTCTTC

D gene: NA
V gene: TRBV20-1
J gene: TRBJ2-7
clone size: few
CDR3 protein: CSAIPGAGSSYEQYF
CDR3 DNA: TGCAGTGCAATCCCGGGCGCGGGGAGCTCCTACGAGCAGTACTTC

D gene: NA
V gene: TRBV3-1
J gene: TRBJ2-2
clone size: few
CDR3 protein: CASTRTVSSGELFF
CDR3 DNA: TGTGCCAGCACCCGGACAGTCTCAAGCGGGGAGCTGTTTTTT

D gene: NA
V gene: TRBV6-1
J gene: TRBJ1-6
clone size: once
CDR3 protein: CAILVMGGRVSSYNSPLHF
CDR3 DNA: TGTGCCATCCTAGTGATGGGGGGCCGCGTTAGCTCCTATAATTCACCCCTCCACTTT

D gene: NA
V gene: TRBV5-1
J gene: TRBJ2-5
clone size: NA
CDR3 protein: CASRDIQETQYF
CDR3 DNA: TGCGCCAGCAGGGATATACAAGAGACCCAGTACTTC

D gene: NA
V gene: TRBV28
J gene: TRBJ2-7
clone size: NA
CDR3 protein: CASTSTLRNEQYF
CDR3 DNA: TGTGCCAGCACCTCCACTCTAAGGAACGAGCAGTACTTC